Following are 27 T cell receptor beta chains from one sample sequenced in a study of blood T cell dynamics during melanoma immunotherapy. Time point: week 3, after first cycle of checkpoint inhibitor. Sequenced by immunoSEQ multiplex PCR; TCRdb stores in-frame clones only, minus some. The sample holds 8,000 or so clones, more than 70% seen once. Sequencing used blood, obtained from a patient treated with checkpoint blockade. The receptors were gathered from a human donor with melanoma.

The CDR3 protein is CATLWRAGGHWPQHF. The CDR3 DNA sequence: TGTGCCACCCTGTGGCGGGCGGGAGGGCATTGGCCCCAGCATTTT. V is TRBV28 and J is TRBJ1-5; no clear D gene. The CDR3 covers 15 residues. Germline V gives CDR1 MDHEN, CDR2 SYDVKM. V gave up 10 bases and J gave up 9 bases, with 25 bases separating them.

The chain has TRBV10-3 and TRBJ1-2; 8 bases agree with TRBD1. Germline loops: CDR1 ENHRY, CDR2 SYGVKD. The CDR3 extends over 13 amino acids. J gave up 7 bases and V 8 bases, and 9 bases lay outside the gene matches. This CDR3 is CAIGDRSGSGYTF. CDR3 bases: TGTGCCATCGGGGACAGGTCGGGGAGTGGCTACACCTTC.

The V gene is TRBV7-2, the J gene TRBJ1-5; no reliable D call. CDR1 is SGHTA and CDR2 is FQGNSA in the germline V gene. V lost 1 base and J 2 bases, leaving 9 bases between the germline ends. The CDR3 sequence is 15 residues long. The CDR3 DNA follows: TGTGCCAGCAGCTTAGGAGGATCCGGCAATCAGCCCCAGCATTTT. Translating gives CASSLGGSGNQPQHF.

The chain employs TRBV5-1 and TRBJ2-3; D possibly corresponds to TRBD1 (6 bases). The CDR3 totals 14 residues. CDR1 and CDR2 (germline): SGHRS, YFSETQ. The germline V and J ends were trimmed by 0 bases and 6 bases, with 11 bases remaining between them. The chain's CDR3 is CASSLEQRGDTQYF. In DNA form, the CDR3 reads TGCGCCAGCAGCTTGGAACAGAGGGGGGATACGCAGTATTTT.

The chain employs TRBV6-5 and TRBJ2-5; perhaps D is TRBD1 or TRBD2 (5 bases each). The CDR3 contains 14 residues. Trimming stripped 6 bases from V and 5 bases from J, with 16 bases between. In germline, CDR1 is MNHEY, CDR2 SVGAGI. CDR3 protein: CASSRGGLGETQYF. The DNA of the CDR3 is TGTGCCAGCAGCCGTGGGGGATTGGGGGAGACCCAGTACTTC.

The CDR3: CASSETGPLGGQYF. The CDR3 nucleotides read TGTGCCAGTTCAGAGACAGGGCCCCTGGGTGGGCAGTACTTC. The chain recombines TRBV2 with TRBJ2-5; 7 bases are a match to TRBD1. Germline CDR1 reads SNHLY; CDR2 reads FYNNEI. With 9 bases clipped from V and 11 bases from J, the junction kept 18 bases outside the gene matches. The CDR3 runs to 14 residues.

This clone was recorded once. CDR3 in amino acids: CASSRRGAGEQYF. DNA for the CDR3: TGTGCCAGCAGCCGACGGGGGGCCGGCGAGCAGTACTTC. This chain links TRBV6-5 with TRBJ2-7; D is perhaps TRBD2 (7 bases). The CDR3 runs 13 residues. Germline V lookup: CDR1 MNHEY, CDR2 SVGAGI. V was shortened by 6 bases and J by 6 bases, with 15 bases between the two germline ends.

The chain employs TRBV19 and TRBJ2-7; D might be TRBD2 (5 bases). With 1 base removed from V and 3 bases from J, the gap between germline ends came to 19 bases. Germline CDR1 is LNHDA and CDR2 is SQIVND (reference sequence). This CDR3 comprises 17 residues. CDR3 sequence (DNA): TGTGCCAGTAGTATAGTTTGGGAGACGGATCTCCACTACGAGCAGTACTTC. This codes for CASSIVWETDLHYEQYF.

The chain joins TRBV4-1 to TRBJ2-7, with 8 bases that match TRBD2. In germline, CDR1 is MGHRA, CDR2 YSYEKL. The CDR3 runs to 13 residues. V shed 2 bases and J 6 bases; nucleotides not matched to a gene: 3. The CDR3 DNA follows: TGCGCCAGCAGCCAACGGACTAGCTCCGAGCAGTACTTC. Amino acid sequence: CASSQRTSSEQYF.

This clone has a handful of counts. V is TRBV14 and J is TRBJ2-7; D unclear. The germline gives CDR1 SGHDN, CDR2 FVKESK. CDR3 size: 15 residues. The V gene lost 0 bases and the J gene lost 2 bases, with 11 bases spanning the gap. In DNA, the CDR3 is TGTGCCAGCAGCCAAGAAGGCGATTGGCCCTACGAGCAGTACTTC. Translated, it gives CASSQEGDWPYEQYF.

This chain joins TRBV7-9 and TRBJ2-7; 8 bases align to TRBD1. V was clipped by 6 bases and J by 3 bases; unmatched bases: 7. In germline, CDR1 is SEHNR, CDR2 FQNEAQ (reference sequence). This CDR3 has 14 amino acids. Here the CDR3 DNA reads TGTGCCAGCAGTTTTGACAGGGGTCTCTACGAGCAGTACTTC. It translates to CASSFDRGLYEQYF. The full variable domain, with the rest looked up from reference TRBV7-9 and TRBJ2-7, is DTGVSQNPRHKITKRGQNVTFRCDPISEHNRLYWYRQTLGQGPEFLTYFQNEAQLEKSRLLSDRFSAERPKGSFSTLEIQRTEQGDSAMYLCASSFDRGLYEQYFGPGTRLTVT.

The chain carries TRBV28 and TRBJ2-7, with D possibly being TRBD2 (5 bases). This CDR3 is 13 amino acids long. Trimming removed 6 bases from V and 2 bases from J, with 11 bases in between. The germline gives CDR1 MDHEN, CDR2 SYDVKM. CDR3 sequence: CASSPGMTYEQYF. For the CDR3, the DNA is TGTGCCAGCAGCCCCGGGATGACCTACGAGCAGTACTTC.

V gene TRBV7-6 combines with J gene TRBJ2-1, with TRBD1 matching over 7 bases. After removal of 5 bases from V and 4 bases from J, the junction contained 14 bases not matched to a gene. The CDR3 consists of 17 residues. Looked up from germline, CDR1 is SGHVS and CDR2 is FNYEAQ. CDR3 loop: CASSEHRGPRFYNEQFF. The CDR3 nucleotides are TGTGCCAGCAGCGAGCACAGGGGACCCAGATTTTACAATGAGCAGTTCTTC.

This clone is a singleton in its sample. The V call is TRBV5-1, the J call TRBJ1-5; D remains unclear. Trimming stripped 1 base from V and 0 bases from J, with 2 bases between. This CDR3 region has 13 residues. Germline lookup yields CDR1 SGHRS and CDR2 YFSETQ. The CDR3 DNA reads as TGCGCCAGCAGCTTGAATAGCAATCAGCCCCAGCATTTT. This encodes CASSLNSNQPQHF. The full variable domain, rest sourced from reference TRBV5-1 and TRBJ1-5, is KAGVTQTPRYLIKTRGQQVTLSCSPISGHRSVSWYQQTPGQGLQFLFEYFSETQRNKGNFPGRFSGRQFSNSRSEMNVSTLELGDSALYLCASSLNSNQPQHFGDGTRLSIL.

The chain uses TRBV5-4 and TRBJ2-7; 9 bases map to TRBD2. This CDR3 spans 15 amino acids. J lost 1 base, V lost 4 bases, and 6 bases had no gene match. CDR1 is SGHNT, CDR2 YYREEE, per germline (reference sequence). The CDR3 bases are TGTGCCAGCAGCGAGGGGACTAGCTCATCCTACGAGCAGTACTTC. This codes for CASSEGTSSSYEQYF. Together with reference TRBV5-4 and TRBJ2-7, the CDR3 gives the full variable domain: ETGVTQSPTHLIKTRGQQVTLRCSSQSGHNTVSWYQQALGQGPQFIFQYYREEENGRGNFPPRFSGLQFPNYSSELNVNALELDDSALYLCASSEGTSSSYEQYFGPGTRLTVT.

V gene TRBV11-3 combines with J gene TRBJ2-7; D is perhaps TRBD1 (6 bases). Germline CDR1 SGHNT, CDR2 YENEEA. Trimming removed 4 bases at V and 4 bases at J, with 14 bases between. This CDR3 is built from 14 residues. The CDR3 reads CASSSAGQPYEQYF. DNA of the CDR3: TGTGCCAGCAGCTCCGCCGGACAGCCGTACGAGCAGTACTTC.

CDR3 nucleotide sequence: TGCGCCAGCAGCCAGACCTCGGGACTAGCGGGAGGGTTAACCTACGAGCAGTACTTC. Its translation: CASSQTSGLAGGLTYEQYF. The chain uses TRBV4-1 and TRBJ2-7; 16 bases match TRBD2. V lost 3 bases and J lost 2; bases outside the gene matches: 10. Germline V gene sequence: CDR1 MGHRA, CDR2 YSYEKL. CDR3 length: 19 residues.

This clone was detected only once. CDR3 sequence reads: CASSLPGNTIYF. The CDR3 bases are TGTGCCAGCAGCCTCCCTGGAAACACCATATATTTT. V gene TRBV28 combines with J gene TRBJ1-3; D ambiguous. From germline, CDR1 is MDHEN and CDR2 SYDVKM. CDR3 length: 12 amino acids. Trimming left V 6 bases short and J 2 bases short, with 5 bases between.

The chain combines TRBV6-5 with TRBJ1-1, with a weak D call TRBD1 (5 bases). The germline V gene encodes CDR1 MNHEY and CDR2 SVGAGI. V was pared by 0 bases and J by 4 bases, with 15 bases between. The CDR3 runs 16 residues. Here the CDR3 DNA reads TGTGCCAGCAGTTACTCCGGGGGGGGTGGCGGCACTGAAGCTTTCTTT. Amino acids: CASSYSGGGGGTEAFF.

The chain is built from TRBV7-2 and TRBJ1-2, with 7 nucleotides matching TRBD1. V trimming: 11 bases; J trimming: 4 bases; junction bases outside the gene matches: 4. The germline gives CDR1 SGHTA, CDR2 FQGNSA. The CDR3 consists of 11 residues. Written as DNA, the CDR3 is TGTGCCCGGGGGGACAGCTATGGCTACACCTTC. Amino acids: CARGDSYGYTF.

The V and J genes are TRBV5-6 and TRBJ1-2; 8 bases agree with TRBD1. The V segment lost 0 bases and the J segment 6 bases; nucleotides outside the gene matches: 1. The CDR3 extends over 13 amino acids. Germline-derived CDR1 and CDR2 are SGHDT and YYEEEE. CDR3: CASSLAGGHGYTF. For the CDR3, the DNA is TGTGCCAGCAGCTTGGCAGGGGGCCATGGCTACACCTTC. The variable domain in full, completed from reference TRBV5-6 and TRBJ1-2, reads DAGVTQSPTHLIKTRGQQVTLRCSPKSGHDTVSWYQQALGQGPQFIFQYYEEEERQRGNFPDRFSGHQFPNYSSELNVNALLLGDSALYLCASSLAGGHGYTFGSGTRLTVV.

The chain is built from TRBV6-6 and TRBJ2-7; 9 nucleotides line up with TRBD2. J was trimmed by 4 bases and V by 4 bases; bases with no gene match: 8. The CDR3 sequence is 15 residues long. Germline lookup yields CDR1 MNHNY and CDR2 SVGAGI (reference sequence). The CDR3 here is CASSSPLAGRYEQYF. The CDR3, as DNA: TGTGCCAGCAGTTCTCCGCTAGCGGGAAGGTACGAGCAGTACTTC.

This clone was found once. The V and J genes are TRBV11-1 and TRBJ2-7; 10 bases agree with TRBD1. This CDR3 contains 14 residues. The J segment lost 5 bases and the V segment lost 3 bases, leaving 4 bases of the junction unmatched. From germline, CDR1 is SGHAT and CDR2 FQDESV (reference sequence). The CDR3 here is CASSFPGQGNEQYF. The CDR3 region has the DNA TGTGCCAGCAGCTTCCCGGGACAGGGGAACGAGCAGTACTTC.

The rearrangement uses TRBV7-9 and TRBJ2-7; a weak D match, TRBD1 (6 bases). CDR3 length: 15 residues. The germline V gene encodes CDR1 SEHNR and CDR2 FQNEAQ (reference sequence). V lost 5 bases and J 2 bases, leaving 16 bases between the germline ends. CDR3 amino acids: CASSALQGRPYEQYF. The DNA of the CDR3 is TGTGCCAGCAGCGCACTCCAGGGGCGACCCTACGAGCAGTACTTC.

The gene calls are TRBV5-6 and TRBJ1-3; unclear D gene. The ends were cut back, 1 base at V and 0 bases at J, with 8 bases in the middle. CDR1 is SGHDT and CDR2 is YYEEEE in the germline V gene. The CDR3 contains 15 residues. For the CDR3, the DNA is TGTGCCAGCAGCTTGCGGAAGTTCTCTGGAAACACCATATATTTT. Its translation: CASSLRKFSGNTIYF.

The J gene is TRBJ2-7, the V gene TRBV13; D is perhaps TRBD2 (6 bases). Germline V CDR1 and CDR2: PRHDT, FYEKMQ (reference sequence). The CDR3 is 16 residues long. Trimming removed 1 base from V and 7 bases from J, with 20 bases in between. CDR3 amino acids: CASSLAPSGLLSEQYF. As DNA, the CDR3 is TGTGCCAGCAGCTTAGCCCCTTCGGGACTTCTGAGTGAGCAGTACTTC. The full variable domain, in which reference TRBV13 and TRBJ2-7 provide the parts outside the CDR3, is AAGVIQSPRHLIKEKRETATLKCYPIPRHDTVYWYQQGPGQDPQFLISFYEKMQSDKGSIPDRFSAQQFSDYHSELNMSSLELGDSALYFCASSLAPSGLLSEQYFGPGTRLTVT.

The chain joins TRBV7-9 to TRBJ1-4; D is perhaps TRBD1 (5 bases). The germline V and J ends were trimmed by 4 bases and 5 bases, with 11 bases remaining between them. Germline values: CDR1 SEHNR, CDR2 FQNEAQ (reference sequence). This CDR3 has 14 residues. In nucleotides, the CDR3 is TGTGCCAGCAGCTCTGGACAAGCGAATGAAAAACTGTTTTTT. Amino acids: CASSSGQANEKLFF.